The rows below give T cell receptor beta chains drawn from one sample of a study of vaccination effects on CD4 cells after COVID-19. No antigen is known for these receptors. Here immunoSEQ multiplex PCR was the method, and the copy in TCRdb shows in-frame clones only, minus some. The data contain tens of thousands of clones, roughly 80% of them singletons. The source was CD4+ T cells from PBMCs cultured with HCoV-OC43 spike peptides, collected after COVID-19 vaccination. These TCRs come from a human donor who received a COVID-19 vaccine. Both conserved end residues are part of each CDR3. A D gene is named only where the DNA matches it firmly. Size tells how often a clone was seen (once, few, many) or the class of an expanded clone, and some rows leave it out.

-,TRBJ1-6,few,TRBV18,CASSPRRGVESLHF,TGTGCCAGCTCACCAAGGAGGGGGGTAGAGTCCCTCCACTTT
-,TRBJ1-1,-,TRBV5-1,CASSLDNFEAFF,TGCGCCAGCAGCTTGGACAACTTTGAAGCTTTCTTT
-,TRBJ1-4,-,TRBV2,CASSVRTTYNEKLFF,TGTGCCAGCAGTGTCCGGACTACTTACAATGAAAAACTGTTTTTT
-,TRBJ2-4,-,TRBV2,CASSELRGENIQYF,TGTGCCAGCAGTGAGTTGAGGGGGGAGAACATTCAGTACTTC
-,TRBJ2-5,-,TRBV4-3,CASSQALLRGRETQYF,TGCGCCAGCAGCCAAGCCCTTCTCAGGGGTAGAGAGACCCAGTACTTC
TRBD1,TRBJ1-1,few,TRBV5-1,CASSLVTGMNTEAFF,TGCGCCAGCAGCTTGGTGACAGGGATGAACACTGAAGCTTTCTTT
-,TRBJ2-1,-,TRBV7-9,CASSLVGYYYEQFF,TGTGCCAGCAGCTTAGTTGGTTACTACTATGAGCAGTTCTTC
TRBD1,TRBJ1-1,-,TRBV3-1/TRBV3-2,CASSPQGNLRTEAFF,TGTGCCAGCAGCCCACAGGGGAATTTAAGGACTGAAGCTTTCTTT
-,TRBJ1-2,-,TRBV6-6,CASSYRDYGYTF,TGTGCCAGCAGTTACAGGGACTATGGCTACACCTTC
-,TRBJ1-4,-,TRBV7-3,CASSLQGRNEKLFF,TGTGCCAGCAGCTTACAGGGTCGGAATGAAAAACTGTTTTTT
-,TRBJ1-5,-,TRBV6-1,CASSGTGSWASQPQHF,TGTGCCAGCAGTGGTACCGGGAGCTGGGCATCTCAGCCCCAGCATTTT
TRBD1,TRBJ1-1,-,TRBV19,CASSPLTGGNTEAFF,TGTGCCAGTAGTCCGCTGACAGGGGGCAACACTGAAGCTTTCTTT
TRBD1,TRBJ2-1,-,TRBV24-1,CATSDSHRGLDYNEQFF,TGTGCCACCAGTGATTCTCACAGGGGGCTAGACTACAATGAGCAGTTCTTC
-,TRBJ2-1,few,TRBV5-1,CASSLAGVSVYNEQFF,TGCGCCAGCAGCTTGGCCGGGGTCTCGGTCTACAATGAGCAGTTCTTC
TRBD1,TRBJ2-5,few,TRBV6-5,CASKRQGAYQETQYF,TGTGCCAGCAAAAGACAGGGGGCGTACCAAGAGACCCAGTACTTC
TRBD1,TRBJ2-1,few,TRBV5-4,CASIPGQGFNEQFF,TGTGCCAGCATTCCGGGACAGGGGTTTAATGAGCAGTTCTTC
-,TRBJ1-4,-,TRBV6-1,CASSEHEREKLFF,TGTGCCAGCAGTGAACATGAGAGGGAAAAACTGTTTTTT
-,TRBJ2-4,-,TRBV12-3/TRBV12-4,CASSLAGRGQYF,TGTGCCAGCAGTTTAGCGGGGAGGGGGCAGTACTTC
TRBD2,TRBJ2-3,-,TRBV10-3,CAISPGRGGGGTDTQYF,TGTGCCATCAGTCCAGGCCGGGGCGGCGGGGGAACAGATACGCAGTATTTT
TRBD1,TRBJ1-4,-,TRBV7-2,CASSLGGTGANEKLFF,TGTGCCAGCAGCTTAGGCGGGACAGGGGCTAATGAAAAACTGTTTTTT
TRBD1,TRBJ1-2,-,TRBV19,CASSMPRQGGYGYTF,TGTGCCAGTAGTATGCCTCGACAGGGAGGTTATGGCTACACCTTC
TRBD1,TRBJ2-3,-,TRBV27,CASSFLGTGKDTQYF,TGTGCCAGCAGTTTCTTAGGGACAGGGAAAGATACGCAGTATTTT
TRBD1,TRBJ1-2,-,TRBV28,CASSLVTGGPNYGYTF,TGTGCCAGCAGTTTAGTCACAGGGGGCCCGAACTATGGCTACACCTTC
TRBD1,TRBJ1-1,-,TRBV6-4,CASRGQGGSTEAFF,TGTGCCAGCAGAGGACAGGGAGGTAGCACTGAAGCTTTCTTT
-,TRBJ1-4,few,TRBV28,CASMQGPEKLFF,TGTGCCAGCATGCAAGGTCCCGAAAAACTGTTTTTT
-,TRBJ2-6,-,TRBV12-3/TRBV12-4,CASSLMANVLTF,TGTGCCAGCAGTCTAATGGCCAACGTCCTGACTTTC
TRBD1,TRBJ2-3,few,TRBV7-3,CASSLTRDRGQDTQYF,TGTGCCAGCAGCTTAACGAGGGACAGGGGGCAAGATACGCAGTATTTT
-,TRBJ1-1,-,TRBV11-2,CASSPWTSRVDTEAFF,TGTGCCAGCAGCCCCTGGACCTCGAGGGTTGACACTGAAGCTTTCTTT
-,TRBJ1-1,-,TRBV5-4,CASSLEGVSVNTEAFF,TGTGCCAGCAGCTTGGAAGGGGTATCGGTGAACACTGAAGCTTTCTTT
-,TRBJ1-5,few,TRBV3-1/TRBV3-2,CASSQLPSQPQHF,TGTGCCAGCAGCCAACTTCCCTCTCAGCCCCAGCATTTT
-,TRBJ1-2,-,TRBV5-1,CASSSRAPRDGYTF,TGCGCCAGCAGCTCCCGGGCCCCCCGGGATGGCTACACCTTC
TRBD2,TRBJ2-1,-,TRBV9,CASGSGGTYNEQFF,TGTGCCAGCGGTAGCGGGGGGACCTACAATGAGCAGTTCTTC
TRBD1,TRBJ2-3,-,TRBV6-5,CASSSGTGNVDTQYF,TGTGCCAGCAGTTCAGGGACAGGGAATGTTGATACGCAGTATTTT
-,TRBJ1-2,-,TRBV4-3,CASSQEVGAGSNYGYTF,TGCGCCAGCAGCCAAGAGGTGGGGGCTGGTTCTAACTATGGCTACACCTTC
-,TRBJ2-4,-,TRBV5-1,CASSRDTTLAKNIQYF,TGCGCCAGCAGCCGAGACACAACCCTAGCCAAAAACATTCAGTACTTC
-,TRBJ1-6,-,TRBV5-4,CASSPGTYNSPLHF,TGTGCCAGCAGCCCCGGGACCTATAATTCACCCCTCCACTTT
-,TRBJ2-3,-,TRBV5-1,CASSLFELDTQYF,TGCGCCAGCAGCTTGTTTGAATTAGATACGCAGTATTTT
-,TRBJ1-4,-,TRBV4-3,CASSLVGPGTNEKLFF,TGCGCCAGCAGCCTCGTAGGCCCGGGGACTAATGAAAAACTGTTTTTT
TRBD1,TRBJ2-2,few,TRBV14,CASSPPTGTNTGELFF,TGTGCCAGCAGCCCCCCGACAGGGACGAACACCGGGGAGCTGTTTTTT
TRBD1,TRBJ1-1,few,TRBV5-1,CASSLGPQGDGTEAFF,TGCGCCAGCAGCTTGGGACCACAGGGGGATGGCACTGAAGCTTTCTTT
-,TRBJ2-1,-,TRBV27,CASSPRWGIGHEQFF,TGTGCCAGCAGCCCTAGATGGGGTATCGGGCATGAGCAGTTCTTC
-,TRBJ1-3,few,TRBV9,CASSLWGRSGNTIYF,TGTGCCAGCAGCCTATGGGGCAGGTCTGGAAACACCATATATTTT
-,TRBJ1-1,-,TRBV7-2,CASSLDRNTEAFF,TGTGCCAGCAGCTTAGATCGGAACACTGAAGCTTTCTTT
TRBD1,TRBJ2-3,-,TRBV6-5,CASRKDRGPADTQYF,TGTGCCAGCAGGAAGGACAGGGGGCCAGCAGATACGCAGTATTTT
-,TRBJ1-2,-,TRBV15,CATSRELLGYNYGYTF,TGTGCCACCAGCAGAGAACTTTTAGGGTATAACTATGGCTACACCTTC
TRBD2,TRBJ2-1,-,TRBV11-2,CASSLTSGGNEQFF,TGTGCCAGCAGCTTAACTAGCGGGGGCAATGAGCAGTTCTTC
-,TRBJ2-3,once,TRBV7-2,CASSLARTDTQYF,TGTGCCAGCAGCTTAGCCCGCACAGATACGCAGTATTTT
-,TRBJ1-6,few,TRBV3-1/TRBV3-2,CASSHRVENSPLHF,TGTGCCAGCAGCCACAGGGTCGAGAATTCACCCCTCCACTTT
TRBD1,TRBJ2-5,-,TRBV12-5,CASGFRHTGTEETQYF,TGTGCTAGTGGTTTCCGACATACTGGGACAGAAGAGACCCAGTACTTC
-,TRBJ2-3,-,TRBV5-1,CASSFGGVGTDTQYF,TGCGCCAGCAGCTTTGGAGGGGTCGGCACAGATACGCAGTATTTT
TRBD2,TRBJ2-3,-,TRBV6-5,CASTPPSGGADTQYF,TGTGCCAGCACCCCCCCAAGCGGGGGGGCAGATACGCAGTATTTT
TRBD2,TRBJ2-2,-,TRBV10-3,CAISVGGGATGELFF,TGTGCCATCAGTGTCGGCGGGGGGGCCACCGGGGAGCTGTTTTTT
-,TRBJ1-1,few,TRBV5-1,CASTIGGAEAFF,TGCGCCAGCACCATTGGAGGGGCTGAAGCTTTCTTT
-,TRBJ1-1,once,TRBV6-6,CASRRQSNTEAFF,TGTGCCAGCAGGCGACAGTCGAACACTGAAGCTTTCTTT
TRBD1,TRBJ1-4,-,TRBV5-1,CASSPGQGSTNEKLFF,TGCGCCAGCAGCCCAGGACAGGGGTCGACTAATGAAAAACTGTTTTTT
-,TRBJ1-3,-,TRBV7-2,CASSLRGQGNTIYF,TGTGCCAGCAGCTTACGGGGACAAGGAAACACCATATATTTT
-,TRBJ1-5,-,TRBV28,CASSSHFSSGTSNQPQHF,TGTGCCAGCAGTAGCCATTTCTCGTCAGGGACTAGCAATCAGCCCCAGCATTTT